This entry describes one T cell receptor beta chain. The sample originates from a study of blood T cell repertoires in COVID-19. V dropped 11 bases and J dropped 3 bases, with 17 bases sitting between them. Germline CDR1 and CDR2: LGHDT and YNNKEL (reference sequence). The CDR3 is made up of 14 amino acids. Sequenced by immunoSEQ multiplex PCR; TCRdb stores in-frame clones only, minus some. Here the sample spans about 310,000 clones, nearly 90% being singletons. The rearrangement joins TRBV3-1 (or the pseudogene TRBV3-2) to TRBJ1-3; D ambiguous. Source material: peripheral blood. The TCR originated in a woman in her thirties or forties with COVID-19, enrolled during active disease. CDR3 nucleotides: TGTGCCTCTCGACATGGAGGGTATGGAAACACCATATATTTT. It yields the protein CASRHGGYGNTIYF.